The next 23 T cell receptor beta chains were all read from a single sample in a study of regulatory T cells in long-lasting Graves disease. Time point given: newly diagnosed GD, antithyroid drugs for less than 3 months. The authors made the TCR library using RNA they extracted from PBMCs. For TCR beta, libraries came from iRepertoire HTBI primers and Arm-PCR of CDR3 regions. TCRdb re-called the multiplex PCR reads with MiXCR, one entry per CDR3 protein. This table holds 550,000 to 700,000 distinct CDR3 sequences, about 16% found once. The sample was also linked to a second study, of T cells in Graves' hyperthyroidism and ophthalmopathy.

The starting material was peripheral blood mononuclear cells (PBMCs), obtained at new diagnosis, from a patient treated with antithyroid drugs. These receptors were collected from a man younger than 35 with Graves disease.

This clonotype was detected many times. The chain recombines TRBV7-9 with TRBJ1-1; 8 nucleotides agree with TRBD1. The CDR3 extends over 17 amino acids. CDR1 is SEHNR and CDR2 is FQNEAQ in the germline V gene (reference sequence). The trim removed 2 bases at V and 4 bases at J, leaving 12 bases unmatched. The CDR3 reads CASSLPQGVARGTEAFF. CDR3 sequence (DNA): TGTGCCAGCAGCTTACCACAGGGGGTTGCGAGGGGCACTGAAGCTTTCTTT.

This clonotype has a count of ten or more. The J gene is TRBJ2-5, the V gene TRBV2, with D perhaps matching TRBD2 (5 bases). V was pared by 6 bases and J by 4 bases, with 12 bases between. Germline values: CDR1 SNHLY, CDR2 FYNNEI. The CDR3 sequence is 13 residues long. The CDR3, as DNA: TGTGCCAGCAGAGGACTGGATCGAGAGACCCAGTACTTC. Protein sequence: CASRGLDRETQYF.

This clonotype was seen many times. The CDR3, as DNA: TGTGCCAGCAGCGCCCAGGACAGGGAGGTCGACGAGCAGTACTTC. Protein product: CASSAQDREVDEQYF. V gene TRBV6-1 combines with J gene TRBJ2-7, with 8 bases aligning to TRBD1. The CDR3 length is 15 residues. CDR1 and CDR2 (germline): MNHNS, SASEGT. Unmatched junction bases numbered 12, after V lost 6 bases and J lost 5 bases.

This clonotype has only a few counts. This chain links TRBV5-1 with TRBJ2-3, with a weak D call TRBD2 (6 bases). This CDR3 region has 14 residues. Germline CDR1 reads SGHRS; CDR2 reads YFSETQ. The germline V and J ends were trimmed by 4 bases and 9 bases, with 18 bases remaining between them. In nucleotides, the CDR3 is TGCGCCAGCAGCCCTGGGACTGAGGGAGGCACGCAGTATTTT. It yields the protein CASSPGTEGGTQYF. The full variable domain, with the rest looked up from reference TRBV5-1 and TRBJ2-3, is KAGVTQTPRYLIKTRGQQVTLSCSPISGHRSVSWYQQTPGQGLQFLFEYFSETQRNKGNFPGRFSGRQFSNSRSEMNVSTLELGDSALYLCASSPGTEGGTQYFGPGTRLTVL.

This clonotype was detected only a few times. The chain recombines TRBV29-1 with TRBJ2-1; D gene uncertain. Germline values: CDR1 SQVTM, CDR2 ANQGSEA. This CDR3 has 15 amino acids. V was pared by 7 bases and J by 0 bases, with 16 bases between. CDR3 DNA sequence: TGCAGCGCTCCGGGCAGGCAGAGCTCCTACAATGAGCAGTTCTTC. Translation: CSAPGRQSSYNEQFF.

This clonotype was detected many times. This chain joins TRBV27 and TRBJ1-4; weak D call: TRBD1 (5 bases). CDR3 length: 13 residues. V was clipped by 2 bases and J by 7 bases, with 8 bases between them. The germline CDR1 and CDR2 sequences are MNHEY and SMNVEV (reference sequence). The CDR3 loop is CASSLQGGEKLFF. The DNA of the CDR3 is TGTGCCAGCAGTTTACAGGGCGGTGAAAAACTGTTTTTT.

Ten or more counts support this clonotype. V is TRBV7-9 and J is TRBJ2-7, with 11 bases identical to TRBD1. CDR3 length equals 15 residues. V dropped 6 bases and J dropped 3; count of bases not matched to a gene: 7. From germline, CDR1 is SEHNR and CDR2 FQNEAQ (reference sequence). The CDR3 bases are TGTGCCAGCAGGAGTACCGGGACAGGGGGCTACGAGCAGTACTTC. Encoded protein: CASRSTGTGGYEQYF.

The chain recombines TRBV28 with TRBJ1-1; TRBD1 is a possible D gene (6 bases). The germline V gene encodes CDR1 MDHEN and CDR2 SYDVKM. This CDR3 comprises 15 residues. V was shortened by 6 bases and J by 11 bases, with 25 bases between the two germline ends. DNA for the CDR3: TGTGCCAGCAGCCTAGGGGGGCAGGGGAAGGGTGGGGCTTTCTTT. As protein: CASSLGGQGKGGAFF. Filled out from reference TRBV28 and TRBJ1-1, the complete variable domain reads DVKVTQSSRYLVKRTGEKVFLECVQDMDHENMFWYRQDPGLGLRLIYFSYDVKMKEKGDIPEGYSVSREKKERFSLILESASTNQTSMYLCASSLGGQGKGGAFFGQGTRLTVV.

In its sample, this clonotype was seen many times. The chain links TRBV28 to TRBJ2-3, with D perhaps matching TRBD1 (5 bases). In germline, CDR1 is MDHEN, CDR2 SYDVKM. This CDR3 spans 15 amino acids. The V end lost 5 bases, the J end lost 0 bases, and 12 bases lay between the germline ends. The CDR3 sequence: CASSVQVSSTDTQYF. In DNA form, the CDR3 reads TGTGCCAGCAGTGTACAGGTTTCTAGCACAGATACGCAGTATTTT. Together with reference TRBV28 and TRBJ2-3, the CDR3 gives the full variable domain: DVKVTQSSRYLVKRTGEKVFLECVQDMDHENMFWYRQDPGLGLRLIYFSYDVKMKEKGDIPEGYSVSREKKERFSLILESASTNQTSMYLCASSVQVSSTDTQYFGPGTRLTVL.

This clonotype was picked up a small number of times. The chain has TRBV3-1 and TRBJ1-6; D uncertain. The length of the CDR3 is 15 residues. Trimming pared 0 bases from V and 7 bases from J, leaving 10 bases between. CDR1 is LGHDT, CDR2 YNNKEL, per germline (reference sequence). Here the CDR3 DNA reads TGTGCCAGCAGCCAAGATGAGGGCGGAAATTCACCCCTCCACTTT. As protein: CASSQDEGGNSPLHF.

The chain combines TRBV7-6 with TRBJ2-5; possibly TRBD1 or TRBD2 for D (5 bases each). Germline CDR1 is SGHVS and CDR2 is FNYEAQ. Trimming cost V 5 bases and J 4 bases, with 20 bases left between them. CDR3 length: 16 amino acids. The CDR3 DNA reads TGTGCCAGCAGCGCGTCCGGGACCCCTCAGTCAGAGACCCAGTACTTC. Residues: CASSASGTPQSETQYF.

The V call is TRBV20-1, the J call TRBJ1-3, with D unclear. The CDR3 covers 15 residues. Looked up from germline, CDR1 is DFQATT and CDR2 is SNEGSKA (reference sequence). V lost 5 bases, J lost 4 bases, and 18 bases lay in between. The CDR3 coding sequence is TGCAGTGCTGGCGACCCCTCGGTTTTCGGAAACACCATATATTTT. Protein: CSAGDPSVFGNTIYF.

There are a few counts of this clonotype. Here the CDR3 reads CSVRLMTGGNTEAFF. The CDR3 DNA sequence: TGCAGCGTCCGTTTGATGACAGGTGGTAATACTGAAGCTTTCTTT. V usage is TRBV29-1 and J usage is TRBJ1-1; possibly TRBD1 for D (6 bases). The germline gives CDR1 SQVTM, CDR2 ANQGSEA. This CDR3 has 15 amino acids. V was trimmed by 6 bases and J by 5 bases, leaving 22 bases between them. Using reference TRBV29-1 and TRBJ1-1 for the parts outside the CDR3, the full variable domain is SAVISQKPSRDICQRGTSLTIQCQVDSQVTMMFWYRQQPGQSLTLIATANQGSEATYESGFVIDKFPISRPNLTFSTLTVSNMSPEDSSIYLCSVRLMTGGNTEAFFGQGTRLTVV.

CDR3 nucleotides: TGTGCCACCGGGGAGGGGGAGCAGTACTTC. Protein: CATGEGEQYF. The V and J genes are TRBV28 and TRBJ2-7; 7 bases are a match to TRBD2. The CDR3 contains 10 residues. In germline, CDR1 is MDHEN, CDR2 SYDVKM. Trimming cost V 10 bases and J 7 bases; bases outside gene matches: 4.

In this sample, this clonotype turned up many times. V gene TRBV6-1 combines with J gene TRBJ2-7; possibly TRBD2 for D (6 bases). V was trimmed by 3 bases and J by 11 bases, leaving 11 bases between them. The CDR3 runs 11 residues. Germline V gene sequence: CDR1 MNHNS, CDR2 SASEGT. As DNA, the CDR3 is TGTGCCAGCAGTGACGATCGGGAGAAGTACTTC. Residues: CASSDDREKYF.

The rearrangement uses TRBV7-9 and TRBJ2-1; 13 nucleotides line up with TRBD2. Germline-derived CDR1 and CDR2 are SEHNR and FQNEAQ (reference sequence). The junction had 6 bases not matched to a gene; V was cut back by 5 bases and J by 5 bases. This CDR3 has 16 amino acids. The CDR3 bases are TGTGCCAGCAGCCTAGGACTAGCGGGAGTCGACAATGAGCAGTTCTTC. Translation: CASSLGLAGVDNEQFF.

This clonotype has ten or more counts. V and J are TRBV7-9 and TRBJ2-5, with 8 nucleotides matching TRBD2. Trimming cost V 1 base and J 2 bases; bases outside gene matches: 3. Germline V lookup: CDR1 SEHNR, CDR2 FQNEAQ (reference sequence). This CDR3 has 15 residues. As DNA, the CDR3 is TGTGCCAGCAGCTTAGTCGGCGGGGGGCAAGAGACCCAGTACTTC. Translating it yields CASSLVGGGQETQYF. The full variable domain, rest sourced from reference TRBV7-9 and TRBJ2-5, is DTGVSQNPRHKITKRGQNVTFRCDPISEHNRLYWYRQTLGQGPEFLTYFQNEAQLEKSRLLSDRFSAERPKGSFSTLEIQRTEQGDSAMYLCASSLVGGGQETQYFGPGTRLLVL.

The chain recombines TRBV6-2 or TRBV6-3 with TRBJ2-1, with unresolved D. V was cut by 0 bases and J by 5 bases, with 8 bases left in between. The V gene's germline CDR1 is MNHEY and CDR2 SVGEGT. The CDR3 loop spans 14 amino acids. CDR3 in amino acids: CASSYSRRNNEQFF. DNA for the CDR3: TGTGCCAGCAGTTACTCGCGGCGAAACAATGAGCAGTTCTTC.

J is TRBJ1-2 and V is TRBV27; possibly TRBD1 for D (6 bases). V gave up 1 base and J gave up 4 bases, with 13 bases separating them. The CDR3 has 15 amino acids. Germline CDR1 and CDR2: MNHEY and SMNVEV (reference sequence). The CDR3 nucleotides read TGTGCCAGCAGTTTATGGGGCAGGGGAACCTATGGCTACACCTTC. Translated, it gives CASSLWGRGTYGYTF.

V usage is TRBV28 and J usage is TRBJ2-2; D gene uncertain. This CDR3 spans 12 amino acids. Germline CDR1 reads MDHEN; CDR2 reads SYDVKM. With 10 bases removed from V and 5 bases from J, the gap between germline ends came to 11 bases. In DNA form, the CDR3 reads TGTGCCACCCCAAGATGGACCGGGGAGCTGTTTTTT. Encoded protein: CATPRWTGELFF.

On this clonotype: This likely traces to a read error, being one base from a far larger clone. The chain joins TRBV18 to TRBJ2-1, with 10 bases aligning to TRBD2. This CDR3 comprises 15 residues. Germline-derived CDR1 and CDR2 are KGHSH and LQKENI. After removal of 2 bases from V and 10 bases from J, the junction contained 8 bases not matched to a gene. CDR3: CASSPVTSGPNEQFF. Written as DNA, the CDR3 is TGTGCCAGCTCACCAGTGACTAGCGGGCCAAACGAGCAGTTCTTC.

This clonotype has ten or more counts. Written as DNA, the CDR3 is TGTGCCAGCAGCTTAAGCAGCGCCTCTGGGGAGCAGTTCTTC. It specifies CASSLSSASGEQFF. V and J are TRBV7-3 and TRBJ2-1; D is undetermined. There are 14 residues in the CDR3. Trimming took 1 base from V and 10 from J, leaving 14 bases between them. CDR1 is SGHTA, CDR2 FQGTGA, per germline. The full variable domain, with the rest looked up from reference TRBV7-3 and TRBJ2-1, is GAGVSQTPSNKVTEKGKYVELRCDPISGHTALYWYRQSLGQGPEFLIYFQGTGAADDSGLPNDRFFAVRPEGSVSTLKIQRTERGDSAVYLCASSLSSASGEQFFGPGTRLTVL.

This clonotype has at least ten counts. The chain joins TRBV7-8 to TRBJ1-2, with no clear D. The CDR3 is 13 amino acids. CDR1 and CDR2 from the germline V gene are SGHVS and FQNEAQ. V lost 5 bases and J lost 7, with 14 bases in between. In nucleotides, the CDR3 is TGTGCCAGCAGCCCGGTTGGAAGTTCTGGCTACACCTTC. It encodes CASSPVGSSGYTF.